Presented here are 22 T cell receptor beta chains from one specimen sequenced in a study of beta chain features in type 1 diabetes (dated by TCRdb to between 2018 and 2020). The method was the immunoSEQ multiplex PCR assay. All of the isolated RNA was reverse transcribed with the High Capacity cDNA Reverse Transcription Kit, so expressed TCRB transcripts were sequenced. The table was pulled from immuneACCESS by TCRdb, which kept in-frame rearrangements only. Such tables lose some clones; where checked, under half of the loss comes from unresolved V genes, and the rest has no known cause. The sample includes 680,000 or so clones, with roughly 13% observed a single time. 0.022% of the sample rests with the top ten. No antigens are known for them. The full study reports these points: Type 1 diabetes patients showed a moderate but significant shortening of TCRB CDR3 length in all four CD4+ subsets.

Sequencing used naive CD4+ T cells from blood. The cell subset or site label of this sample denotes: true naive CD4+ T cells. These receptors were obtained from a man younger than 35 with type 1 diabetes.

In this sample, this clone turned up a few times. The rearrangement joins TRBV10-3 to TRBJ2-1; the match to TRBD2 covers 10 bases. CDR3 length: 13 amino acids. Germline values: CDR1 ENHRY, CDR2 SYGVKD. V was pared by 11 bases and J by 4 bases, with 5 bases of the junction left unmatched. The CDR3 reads CAVRAGGYNEQFF. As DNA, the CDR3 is TGTGCCGTGCGAGCGGGGGGGTACAATGAGCAGTTCTTC.

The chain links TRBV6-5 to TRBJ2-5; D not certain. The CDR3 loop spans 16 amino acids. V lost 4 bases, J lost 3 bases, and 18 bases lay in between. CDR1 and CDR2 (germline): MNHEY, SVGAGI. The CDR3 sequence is CASSFRVYLVEETQYF. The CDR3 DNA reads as TGTGCCAGCAGTTTTAGGGTCTATTTGGTGGAAGAGACCCAGTACTTC.

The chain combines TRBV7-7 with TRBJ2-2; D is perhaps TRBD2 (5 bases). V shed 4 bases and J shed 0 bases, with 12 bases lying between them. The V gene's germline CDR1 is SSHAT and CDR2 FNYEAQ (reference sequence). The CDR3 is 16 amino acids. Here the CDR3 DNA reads TGTGCCAGCAGCTCCGGGGTAACTTCGAACACCGGGGAGCTGTTTTTT. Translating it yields CASSSGVTSNTGELFF.

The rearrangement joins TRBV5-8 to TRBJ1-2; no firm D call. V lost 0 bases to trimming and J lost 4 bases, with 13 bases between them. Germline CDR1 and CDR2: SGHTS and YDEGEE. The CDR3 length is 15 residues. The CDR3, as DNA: TGTGCCAGCAGCTTGGGTCCCCCCGGGAGCTATGGCTACACCTTC. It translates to CASSLGPPGSYGYTF.

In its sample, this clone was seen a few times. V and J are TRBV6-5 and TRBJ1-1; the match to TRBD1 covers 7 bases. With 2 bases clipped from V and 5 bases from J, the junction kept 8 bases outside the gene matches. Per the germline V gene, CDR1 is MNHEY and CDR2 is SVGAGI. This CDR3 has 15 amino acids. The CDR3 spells CASSYDPGQTTEAFF. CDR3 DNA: TGTGCCAGCAGTTACGATCCGGGACAGACGACTGAAGCTTTCTTT.

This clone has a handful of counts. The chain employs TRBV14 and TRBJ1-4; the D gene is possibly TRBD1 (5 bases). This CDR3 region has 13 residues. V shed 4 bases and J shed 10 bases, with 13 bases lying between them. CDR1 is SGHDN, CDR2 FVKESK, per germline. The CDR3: CASSLSGPGKLFF. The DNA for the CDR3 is TGTGCCAGCAGCCTCTCAGGGCCGGGAAAACTGTTTTTT.

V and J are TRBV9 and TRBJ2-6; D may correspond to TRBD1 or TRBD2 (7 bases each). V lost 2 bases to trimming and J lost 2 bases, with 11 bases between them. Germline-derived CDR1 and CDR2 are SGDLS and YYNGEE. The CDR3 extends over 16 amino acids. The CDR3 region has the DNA TGTGCCAGCAGCGTGACAGGGACTACTGGGGCCAACGTCCTGACTTTC. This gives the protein CASSVTGTTGANVLTF.

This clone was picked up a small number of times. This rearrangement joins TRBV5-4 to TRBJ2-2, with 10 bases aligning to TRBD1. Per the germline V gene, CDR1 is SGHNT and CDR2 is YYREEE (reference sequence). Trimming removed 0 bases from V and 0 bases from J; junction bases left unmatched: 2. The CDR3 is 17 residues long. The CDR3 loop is CASSLAGTGANTGELFF. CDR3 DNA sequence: TGTGCCAGCAGCTTGGCCGGGACAGGGGCGAACACCGGGGAGCTGTTTTTT.

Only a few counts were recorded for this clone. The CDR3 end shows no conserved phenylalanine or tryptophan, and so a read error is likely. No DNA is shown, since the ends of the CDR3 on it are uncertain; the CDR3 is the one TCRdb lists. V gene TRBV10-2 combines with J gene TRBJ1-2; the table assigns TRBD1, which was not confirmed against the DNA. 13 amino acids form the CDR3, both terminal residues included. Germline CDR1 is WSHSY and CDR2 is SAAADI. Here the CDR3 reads CASSDSITAGPLL.

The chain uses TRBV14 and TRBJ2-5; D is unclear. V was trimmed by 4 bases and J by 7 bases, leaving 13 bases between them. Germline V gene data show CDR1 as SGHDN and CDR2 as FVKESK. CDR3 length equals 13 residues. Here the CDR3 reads CASSRPPRGTQYF. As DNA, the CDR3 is TGTGCCAGCAGCCGACCGCCGCGTGGGACCCAGTACTTC.

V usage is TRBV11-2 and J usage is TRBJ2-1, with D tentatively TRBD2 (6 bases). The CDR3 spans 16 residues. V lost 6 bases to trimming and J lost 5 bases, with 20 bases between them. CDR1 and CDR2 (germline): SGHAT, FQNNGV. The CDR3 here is CASSSPGLPTNNEQFF. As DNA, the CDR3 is TGTGCCAGCAGTTCTCCGGGACTCCCTACCAACAATGAGCAGTTCTTC.

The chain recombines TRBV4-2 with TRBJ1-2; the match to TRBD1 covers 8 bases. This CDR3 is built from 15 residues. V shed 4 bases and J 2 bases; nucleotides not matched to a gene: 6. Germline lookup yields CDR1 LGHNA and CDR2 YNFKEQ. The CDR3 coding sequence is TGTGCCAGCAGCCCCCCGGGACAGGTGAACTATGGCTACACCTTC. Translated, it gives CASSPPGQVNYGYTF.

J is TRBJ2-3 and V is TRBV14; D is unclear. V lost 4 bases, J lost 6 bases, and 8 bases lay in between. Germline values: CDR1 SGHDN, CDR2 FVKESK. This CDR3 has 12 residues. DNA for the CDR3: TGTGCCAGCAGCCCCCTTAGGGATACGCAGTATTTT. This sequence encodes CASSPLRDTQYF.

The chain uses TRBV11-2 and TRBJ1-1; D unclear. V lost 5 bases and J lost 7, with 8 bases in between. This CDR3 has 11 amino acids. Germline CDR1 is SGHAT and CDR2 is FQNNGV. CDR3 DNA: TGTGCCAGCAGCAACAACTATGAAGCTTTCTTT. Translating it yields CASSNNYEAFF.

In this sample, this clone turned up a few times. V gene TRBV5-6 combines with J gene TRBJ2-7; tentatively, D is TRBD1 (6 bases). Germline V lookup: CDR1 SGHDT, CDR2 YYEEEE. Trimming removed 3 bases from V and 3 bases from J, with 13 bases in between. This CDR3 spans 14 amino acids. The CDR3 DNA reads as TGTGCCAGCAGCTCCCTGACAGGCATCTACGAGCAGTACTTC. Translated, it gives CASSSLTGIYEQYF.

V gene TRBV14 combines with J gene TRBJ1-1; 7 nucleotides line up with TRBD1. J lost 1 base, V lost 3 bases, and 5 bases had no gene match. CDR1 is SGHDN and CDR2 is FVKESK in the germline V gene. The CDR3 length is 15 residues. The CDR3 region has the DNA TGTGCCAGCAGCCACAATACAGGGGCGAACACTGAAGCTTTCTTT. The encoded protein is CASSHNTGANTEAFF.

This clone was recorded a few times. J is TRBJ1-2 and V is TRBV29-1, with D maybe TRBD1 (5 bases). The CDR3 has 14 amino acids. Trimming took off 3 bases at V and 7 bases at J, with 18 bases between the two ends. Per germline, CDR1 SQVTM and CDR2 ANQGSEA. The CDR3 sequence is CSVDRDAGRGGYTF. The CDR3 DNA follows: TGCAGCGTTGACCGGGACGCCGGGAGGGGTGGCTACACCTTC.

DNA for the CDR3: TGTGCCAGCAGCACCTCAGGACCAGATACGCAGTATTTT. Amino acids: CASSTSGPDTQYF. The rearrangement links TRBV5-6 to TRBJ2-3; D is uncertain. Trimming pared 4 bases from V and 4 bases from J, leaving 10 bases between. The CDR3 spans 13 residues. The germline V gene has CDR1 SGHDT and CDR2 YYEEEE.

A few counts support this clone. DNA for the CDR3: TGTGCCAGCAGCTTCCCCCCAGCGGGGGATGAGACCCAGTACTTC. It specifies CASSFPPAGDETQYF. The chain has TRBV13 and TRBJ2-5, with 8 positions matching TRBD2. CDR1 is PRHDT and CDR2 is FYEKMQ in the germline V gene (reference sequence). The CDR3 is 15 amino acids. V was clipped by 3 bases and J by 5 bases; unmatched bases: 8.

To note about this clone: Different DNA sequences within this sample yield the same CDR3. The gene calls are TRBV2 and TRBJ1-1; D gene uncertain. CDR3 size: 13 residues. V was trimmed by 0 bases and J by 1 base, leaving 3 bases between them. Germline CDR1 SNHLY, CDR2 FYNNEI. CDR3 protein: CASSEAANTEAFF. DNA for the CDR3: TGTGCCAGCAGTGAAGCAGCGAACACTGAAGCTTTCTTT.

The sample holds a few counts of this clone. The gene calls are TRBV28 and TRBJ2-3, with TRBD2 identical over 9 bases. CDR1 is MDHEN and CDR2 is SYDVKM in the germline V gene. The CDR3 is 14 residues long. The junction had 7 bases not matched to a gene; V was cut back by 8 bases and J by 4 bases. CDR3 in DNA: TGTGCCAGCGGAATACTAGCGGGTGCAGATACGCAGTATTTT. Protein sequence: CASGILAGADTQYF.

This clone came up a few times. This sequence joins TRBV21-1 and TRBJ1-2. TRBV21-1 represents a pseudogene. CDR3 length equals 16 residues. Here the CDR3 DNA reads TGTGCCAGCAGCGACGGGAGGGGCCGAGGCCACTATGGCTACACCTTC. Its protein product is CASSDGRGRGHYGYTF.